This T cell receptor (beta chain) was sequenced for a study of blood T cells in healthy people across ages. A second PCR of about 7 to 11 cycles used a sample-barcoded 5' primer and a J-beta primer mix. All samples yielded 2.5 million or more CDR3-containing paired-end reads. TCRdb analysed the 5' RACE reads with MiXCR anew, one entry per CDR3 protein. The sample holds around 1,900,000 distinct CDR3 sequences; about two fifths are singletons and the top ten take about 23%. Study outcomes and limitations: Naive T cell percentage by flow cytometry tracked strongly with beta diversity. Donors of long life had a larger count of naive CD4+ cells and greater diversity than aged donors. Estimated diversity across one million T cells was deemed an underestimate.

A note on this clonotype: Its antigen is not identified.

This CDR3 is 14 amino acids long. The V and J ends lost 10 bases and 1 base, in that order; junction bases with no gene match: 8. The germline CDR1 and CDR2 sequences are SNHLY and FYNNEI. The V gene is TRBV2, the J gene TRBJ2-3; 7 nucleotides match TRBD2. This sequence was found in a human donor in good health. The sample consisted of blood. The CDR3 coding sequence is TGTGCCACCCGAGATCGGGGGGGCACAGATACGCAGTATTTT. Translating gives CATRDRGGTDTQYF.